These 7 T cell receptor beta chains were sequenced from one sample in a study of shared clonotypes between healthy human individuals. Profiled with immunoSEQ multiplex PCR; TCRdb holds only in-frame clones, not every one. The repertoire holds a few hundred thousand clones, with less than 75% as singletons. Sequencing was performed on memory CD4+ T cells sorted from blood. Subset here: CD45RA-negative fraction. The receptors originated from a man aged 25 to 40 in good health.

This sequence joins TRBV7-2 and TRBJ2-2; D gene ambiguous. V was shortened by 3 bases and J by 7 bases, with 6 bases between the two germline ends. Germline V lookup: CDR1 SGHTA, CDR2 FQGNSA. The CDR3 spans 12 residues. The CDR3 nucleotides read TGTGCCAGCAGCTTTTTGCTCGGGGAGCTGTTTTTT. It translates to CASSFLLGELFF.

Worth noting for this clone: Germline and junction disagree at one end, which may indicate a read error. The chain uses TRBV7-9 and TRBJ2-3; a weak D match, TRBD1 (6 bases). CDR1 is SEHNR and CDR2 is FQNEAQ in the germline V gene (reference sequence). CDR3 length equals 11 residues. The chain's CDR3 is CASSSSSGTYF. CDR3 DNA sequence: TGTGCCAGCAGCTCCTCCTCCGGGACATACTTT.

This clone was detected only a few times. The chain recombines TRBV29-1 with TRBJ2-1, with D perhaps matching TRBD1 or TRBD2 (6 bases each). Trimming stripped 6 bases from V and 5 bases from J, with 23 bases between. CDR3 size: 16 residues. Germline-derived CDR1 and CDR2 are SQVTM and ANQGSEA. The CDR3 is CSVEWGAGMQNNEQFF. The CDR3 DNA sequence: TGCAGCGTCGAATGGGGGGCGGGGATGCAGAACAATGAGCAGTTCTTC.

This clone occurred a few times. The DNA for the CDR3 is TGTGCCAGCAGCCCCCAGGGTGGGGAGCTGTTTTTT. Translating it yields CASSPQGGELFF. This sequence joins TRBV5-6 and TRBJ2-2; TRBD1 might be the D (5 bases). From germline, CDR1 is SGHDT and CDR2 YYEEEE. V lost 4 bases and J 8 bases, leaving 9 bases between the germline ends. This CDR3 comprises 12 residues.

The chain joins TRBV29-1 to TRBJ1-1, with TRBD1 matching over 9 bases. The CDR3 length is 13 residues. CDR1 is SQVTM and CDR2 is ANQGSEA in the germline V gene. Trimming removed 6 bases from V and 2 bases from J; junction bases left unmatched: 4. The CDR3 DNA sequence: TGCAGCGTGGCGACAGGGGGTAACACTGAAGCTTTCTTT. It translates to CSVATGGNTEAFF.

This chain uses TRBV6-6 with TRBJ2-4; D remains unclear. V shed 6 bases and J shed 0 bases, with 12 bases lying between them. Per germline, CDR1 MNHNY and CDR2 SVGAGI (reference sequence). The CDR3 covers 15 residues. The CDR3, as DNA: TGTGCCAGCAGCTCTGACATACTAGCCAAAAACATTCAGTACTTC. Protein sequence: CASSSDILAKNIQYF.

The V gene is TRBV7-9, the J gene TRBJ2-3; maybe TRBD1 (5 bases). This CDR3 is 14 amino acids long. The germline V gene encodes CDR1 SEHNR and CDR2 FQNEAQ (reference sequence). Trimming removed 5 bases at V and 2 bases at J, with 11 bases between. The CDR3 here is CASSADTDTDTQYF. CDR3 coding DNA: TGTGCCAGCAGCGCGGACACTGACACAGATACGCAGTATTTT. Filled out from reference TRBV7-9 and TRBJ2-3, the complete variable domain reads DTGVSQNPRHKITKRGQNVTFRCDPISEHNRLYWYRQTLGQGPEFLTYFQNEAQLEKSRLLSDRFSAERPKGSFSTLEIQRTEQGDSAMYLCASSADTDTDTQYFGPGTRLTVL.